The 23 T cell receptor beta chains in this list originate from one sample, sequenced in a study of T-cell memory formation after mild COVID-19. TCRdb analysed the 5' RACE reads with MiXCR anew, one entry per CDR3 protein. The table includes under 650,000 distinct CDR3 sequences, over 15% detected once. The sequencing sample was made of PBMCs or a T cell subset sorted from them (not recorded which). The receptors come from an adult woman who had mild COVID-19 (a few samples of this study predate the infection). Cell type and time point are not known.

The table lists this clonotype with a few counts. A junction end diverges from the germline sequence, so it may reflect a read error. V and J are TRBV24-1 and TRBJ1-4, with a possible D match to TRBD1 (5 bases). CDR1 KGHDR and CDR2 SFDVKD come from the germline V gene. The CDR3 covers 16 residues. The CDR3 nucleotides are TGTGCCATCAGTGACCCCCTCAGGGAAACTAATGAAAAACTGTTTTTT. Translating gives CAISDPLRETNEKLFF.

This clonotype was seen more than once but under ten times. The rearrangement uses TRBV5-1 and TRBJ1-5; D is possibly TRBD1 (5 bases). The length of the CDR3 is 15 residues. Germline V CDR1 and CDR2: SGHRS, YFSETQ. V gave up 0 bases and J gave up 7 bases, with 14 bases separating them. As DNA, the CDR3 is TGCGCCAGCAGCTTGGGGGGGGATTCGTGGCAGCCCCAGCATTTT. Its protein product is CASSLGGDSWQPQHF.

The chain has TRBV20-1 and TRBJ1-5, with TRBD1 as a possible D gene (5 bases). Trimming pared 7 bases from V and 7 bases from J, leaving 17 bases between. The CDR3 is 13 residues long. Germline lookup yields CDR1 DFQATT and CDR2 SNEGSKA (reference sequence). The CDR3 sequence is CSVMGGIEQPQHF. In DNA form, the CDR3 reads TGCAGTGTCATGGGGGGGATCGAACAGCCCCAGCATTTT.

Many counts were recorded for this clonotype. The V and J genes are TRBV20-1 and TRBJ2-1; D is perhaps TRBD2 (6 bases). V dropped 2 bases and J dropped 6 bases, with 20 bases sitting between them. The CDR3 runs to 16 residues. Germline V gene sequence: CDR1 DFQATT, CDR2 SNEGSKA (reference sequence). The CDR3 DNA is TGCAGTGCTAGAAGTGCGGGAACCCTCATCAGCAATGAGCAGTTCTTC. Translation gives CSARSAGTLISNEQFF.

The genes are TRBV10-3 and TRBJ1-1; weak D call: TRBD1 (5 bases). The CDR3 is 14 residues long. Per the germline V gene, CDR1 is ENHRY and CDR2 is SYGVKD. V was clipped by 3 bases and J by 3 bases, with 11 bases between them. Here the CDR3 reads CAISERQGYTEAFF. The CDR3 nucleotides are TGTGCCATCAGTGAACGGCAGGGATACACTGAAGCTTTCTTT.

The chain is built from TRBV7-8 and TRBJ2-4; 7 bases are a match to TRBD1. The CDR3 loop spans 14 amino acids. The trim removed 5 bases at V and 7 bases at J, leaving 8 bases unmatched. CDR1 and CDR2 (germline): SGHVS, FQNEAQ. CDR3 in amino acids: CASSTLDRRNIQYF. The CDR3, as DNA: TGTGCCAGCAGCACTCTGGACAGGAGGAACATTCAGTACTTC.

This clonotype was seen ten or more times. The genes are TRBV12-3 or TRBV12-4 and TRBJ2-1, with a weak D call TRBD2 (5 bases). This CDR3 contains 13 residues. V was cut by 4 bases and J by 7 bases, with 11 bases left in between. The CDR3 nucleotides read TGTGCCAGCAGTTCTTGGACTTTTAATGAGCAGTTCTTC. It is translated as CASSSWTFNEQFF.

This chain uses TRBV4-1 with TRBJ2-7, with 9 bases lining up with TRBD1. Germline V gene sequence: CDR1 MGHRA, CDR2 YSYEKL. This CDR3 has 15 amino acids. J lost 4 bases, V lost 4 bases, and 8 bases had no gene match. The CDR3 loop reads CASSPGQGKNYEQYF. CDR3 coding DNA: TGCGCCAGCAGCCCTGGACAGGGGAAGAATTACGAGCAGTACTTC.

This clonotype has only a few counts. The rearrangement joins TRBV7-6 to TRBJ1-3; no clear D gene. CDR3 size: 14 residues. The germline CDR1 and CDR2 sequences are SGHVS and FNYEAQ. V gave up 5 bases and J gave up 0 bases, with 8 bases separating them. CDR3 sequence: CASSQPDSGNTIYF. CDR3 DNA: TGTGCCAGCAGCCAGCCGGACTCTGGAAACACCATATATTTT.

The sample holds a few counts of this clonotype. The rearrangement links TRBV20-1 to TRBJ1-3; a weak D match, TRBD1 (5 bases). V was shortened by 4 bases and J by 0 bases, with 16 bases between the two germline ends. The CDR3 spans 16 residues. Germline CDR1 reads DFQATT; CDR2 reads SNEGSKA (reference sequence). The CDR3 loop reads CSAIPGGTYSGNTIYF. The CDR3 nucleotides are TGCAGTGCTATCCCGGGTGGGACTTACTCTGGAAACACCATATATTTT.

This clonotype showed up many times. This chain joins TRBV24-1 and TRBJ2-3; D is undetermined. Trimming pared 4 bases from V and 4 bases from J, leaving 20 bases between. CDR3 length: 17 amino acids. Germline values: CDR1 KGHDR, CDR2 SFDVKD. CDR3 DNA: TGTGCCACCAGTGACCCCTTGGCGGTAACGGGCGCAGATACGCAGTATTTT. Its translation is CATSDPLAVTGADTQYF.

This clonotype was counted a few times. The chain employs TRBV15 and TRBJ2-7; weak D call: TRBD1 (5 bases). Germline loops: CDR1 LNHNV, CDR2 YYDKDF (reference sequence). The length of the CDR3 is 16 residues. The V and J ends lost 3 bases and 0 bases respectively, with 15 bases between them. The CDR3 spells CATSSVLGRSSYEQYF. The CDR3, as DNA: TGTGCCACCAGCAGCGTTCTGGGGCGGAGCTCCTACGAGCAGTACTTC.

This clonotype was counted only a few times. The V gene is TRBV7-8, the J gene TRBJ1-1; D might be TRBD1 (5 bases). V was trimmed by 8 bases and J by 8 bases, leaving 15 bases between them. The germline CDR1 and CDR2 sequences are SGHVS and FQNEAQ. This CDR3 is 12 amino acids long. For the CDR3, the DNA is TGTGCCAGCTCTCCCGTAGGGGCAGAAGCTTTCTTT. Protein: CASSPVGAEAFF.

This chain connects TRBV19 to TRBJ2-3, with a weak D call TRBD2 (5 bases). V was trimmed by 3 bases and J by 5 bases, leaving 9 bases between them. This CDR3 region has 13 residues. Germline V gene data show CDR1 as LNHDA and CDR2 as SQIVND (reference sequence). The CDR3 reads CASSIRTGDTQYF. In DNA form, the CDR3 reads TGTGCCAGTAGTATCCGGACTGGAGATACGCAGTATTTT.

A few counts support this clonotype. The chain couples TRBV24-1 to TRBJ1-1; tentative D call: TRBD1 (6 bases). The CDR3 runs 13 residues. The germline CDR1 and CDR2 sequences are KGHDR and SFDVKD. The V and J ends lost 5 bases and 9 bases respectively, with 15 bases between them. The CDR3 here is CATSGGPQGKAFF. CDR3 sequence (DNA): TGTGCCACCAGTGGGGGCCCACAGGGTAAAGCTTTCTTT.

In its sample, this clonotype was seen a few times. The chain joins TRBV20-1 to TRBJ2-3; 10 bases match TRBD2. V lost 6 bases to trimming and J lost 6 bases; unmatched junction nucleotides: 9. The germline gives CDR1 DFQATT, CDR2 SNEGSKA (reference sequence). The CDR3 is 14 amino acids. The CDR3 nucleotides are TGCAGTGCCCCGGGTAGCGGGGGGCCGGATACGCAGTATTTT. Translating it yields CSAPGSGGPDTQYF.

This clonotype was seen more than once but under ten times. The chain has TRBV6-2 or TRBV6-3 and TRBJ2-1; D gene ambiguous. V was cut by 3 bases and J by 9 bases, with 15 bases left in between. Germline loops: CDR1 MNHEY, CDR2 SVGEGT. This CDR3 comprises 14 residues. CDR3 in DNA: TGTGCCAGCAGTTATTCAAGGAGACCGGGTGAGCAGTTCTTC. Residues: CASSYSRRPGEQFF.

A few counts support this clonotype. The chain uses TRBV6-5 and TRBJ2-7; no definite D call. Trimming pared 0 bases from V and 2 bases from J, leaving 5 bases between. CDR1 is MNHEY, CDR2 SVGAGI, per germline. This CDR3 spans 13 amino acids. This CDR3 is CASSYSKAYEQYF. The CDR3, as DNA: TGTGCCAGCAGTTACTCGAAGGCCTACGAGCAGTACTTC.

The chain joins TRBV20-1 to TRBJ1-2; TRBD1 matches at 7 bases. There are 13 residues in the CDR3. Germline V lookup: CDR1 DFQATT, CDR2 SNEGSKA (reference sequence). Trimming removed 3 bases from V and 6 bases from J; junction bases left unmatched: 7. The CDR3 here is CSASDYRGDGYTF. In DNA, the CDR3 is TGCAGTGCTAGTGACTACAGGGGCGATGGCTACACCTTC.

The V and J genes are TRBV15 and TRBJ2-7; 8 bases map to TRBD1. Germline V CDR1 and CDR2: LNHNV, YYDKDF (reference sequence). V was clipped by 0 bases and J by 2 bases; unmatched bases: 6. This CDR3 is 16 amino acids long. CDR3 nucleotide sequence: TGTGCCACCAGCAGAGACCTAGGACAGGGTCCCTACGAGCAGTACTTC. Residues: CATSRDLGQGPYEQYF. The complete variable domain, with remaining parts taken from reference TRBV15 and TRBJ2-7, reads DAMVIQNPRYQVTQFGKPVTLSCSQTLNHNVMYWYQQKSSQAPKLLFHYYDKDFNNEADTPDNFQSRRPNTSFCFLDIRSPGLGDTAMYLCATSRDLGQGPYEQYFGPGTRLTVT.

The chain joins TRBV18 to TRBJ2-5, with D unresolved. This CDR3 contains 14 residues. V gave up 0 bases and J gave up 3 bases, with 8 bases separating them. The germline V gene has CDR1 KGHSH and CDR2 LQKENI. The CDR3 DNA reads as TGTGCCAGCTCACCACCCTCCCAGAAAGAGACCCAGTACTTC. Its protein product is CASSPPSQKETQYF. Full variable domain (missing parts from reference TRBV18 and TRBJ2-5): NAGVMQNPRHLVRRRGQEARLRCSPMKGHSHVYWYRQLPEEGLKFMVYLQKENIIDESGMPKERFSAEFPKEGPSILRIQQVVRGDSAAYFCASSPPSQKETQYFGPGTRLLVL.

J is TRBJ2-7 and V is TRBV20-1, with D perhaps TRBD1 (6 bases). V lost 6 bases and J 2 bases, leaving 17 bases between the germline ends. This CDR3 is built from 14 residues. Germline V lookup: CDR1 DFQATT, CDR2 SNEGSKA (reference sequence). The CDR3 reads CSASPGQSTYEQYF. CDR3 DNA sequence: TGCAGTGCGTCCCCGGGACAAAGTACCTACGAGCAGTACTTC.

This chain uses TRBV9 with TRBJ1-1; D is possibly TRBD1 (5 bases). The CDR3 contains 15 residues. V was pared by 4 bases and J by 4 bases, with 17 bases between. Germline loops: CDR1 SGDLS, CDR2 YYNGEE. This CDR3 is CASSPSGRVGTEAFF. DNA for the CDR3: TGTGCCAGCAGCCCCTCGGGCAGGGTGGGCACTGAAGCTTTCTTT.